Presented here are 26 T cell receptor beta chains from one specimen sequenced in a study of blood T cell repertoires in COVID-19. The data were produced by immunoSEQ multiplex PCR, yet TCRdb's version contains in-frame clones alone and is incomplete. The repertoire consists of almost 35,000 clones, with 90% occurring once and the leading ten covering about 39%. Sequenced material: peripheral blood. These receptor sequences come from a man in his 60s with active or convalescent COVID-19.

The gene calls are TRBV4-1 and TRBJ2-2; TRBD2 agrees at 11 bases. The CDR3 is made up of 18 amino acids. The V gene end was trimmed by 6 bases and the J gene end by 0 bases; junction bases not matched to a gene: 9. Germline V lookup: CDR1 MGHRA, CDR2 YSYEKL. The CDR3 nucleotides read TGCGCCAGCAGTCCTAGACTAGCGGGGCAGACGAACACCGGGGAGCTGTTTTTT. Residues: CASSPRLAGQTNTGELFF.

This chain links TRBV4-1 with TRBJ2-7; 8 bases line up with TRBD1. The CDR3 totals 15 residues. The germline CDR1 and CDR2 sequences are MGHRA and YSYEKL. J gave up 5 bases and V 2 bases, and 8 bases lay outside the gene matches. In nucleotides, the CDR3 is TGCGCCAGCAGCCAAATAGGGGACAGGTTAGACGAGCAGTACTTC. Translation: CASSQIGDRLDEQYF.

This clone was detected only once. Relative to the germline gene, one junction end is altered; a read error may explain this. The chain uses TRBV2 and TRBJ1-1, with D unclear. Germline values: CDR1 SNHLY, CDR2 FYNNEI. CDR3 size: 11 residues. CDR3 nucleotide sequence: TGTGCCAGCAGGGAAGGAGTCGTGGCTTTCTTT. Translated: CASREGVVAFF.

This sequence joins TRBV5-1 and TRBJ2-3; 9 bases are a match to TRBD2. The ends lost 4 bases at V and 3 bases at J; junction bases unmatched: 9. This CDR3 region has 16 residues. Germline CDR1 is SGHRS and CDR2 is YFSETQ. CDR3 amino acids: CASSPGAGGTTDTQYF. The CDR3 region has the DNA TGCGCCAGCAGCCCCGGGGCGGGAGGGACGACAGATACGCAGTATTTT.

The chain joins TRBV11-2 to TRBJ2-1, with 8 bases matching TRBD1. The CDR3 is 13 amino acids. J was trimmed by 6 bases and V by 5 bases; bases with no gene match: 3. CDR1 and CDR2 from the germline V gene are SGHAT and FQNNGV. The DNA of the CDR3 is TGTGCCAGCAGCACCACAGGGGGCAATGAGCAGTTCTTC. Its protein is CASSTTGGNEQFF.

This clone was counted a single time. V gene TRBV6-5 combines with J gene TRBJ2-2; D is perhaps TRBD2 (6 bases). The ends were cut back, 10 bases at V and 0 bases at J, with 15 bases in the middle. The CDR3 length is 15 residues. CDR1 and CDR2 (germline): MNHEY, SVGAGI. This chain's CDR3 is CATQVGTANTGELFF. The CDR3 DNA reads as TGTGCCACCCAGGTCGGGACTGCGAACACCGGGGAGCTGTTTTTT.

The chain recombines TRBV11-2 with TRBJ2-7; possibly TRBD2 for D (7 bases). The V and J ends lost 4 bases and 9 bases respectively, with 19 bases between them. CDR1 and CDR2 from the germline V gene are SGHAT and FQNNGV. The CDR3 is 14 amino acids. The CDR3 region is CASSWRGGGAGQYF. The CDR3 nucleotides are TGTGCCAGCAGCTGGAGGGGGGGTGGTGCTGGGCAGTACTTC.

This sequence joins TRBV18 and TRBJ1-2; 8 positions agree with TRBD1. The ends lost 4 bases at V and 6 bases at J; junction bases unmatched: 4. The CDR3 sequence is 13 residues long. Germline assignment: CDR1 KGHSH and CDR2 LQKENI. The CDR3 is CASSRGTGDGYTF. The DNA of the CDR3 is TGTGCCAGCTCACGGGGGACAGGAGATGGCTACACCTTC.

This chain links TRBV6-2 or TRBV6-3 with TRBJ2-1; possibly TRBD1 for D (5 bases). V shed 4 bases and J shed 10 bases, with 14 bases lying between them. Germline V gene sequence: CDR1 MNHEY, CDR2 SVGEGT. The CDR3 has 13 amino acids. CDR3 in DNA: TGTGCCAGCAGTTCCTACCCCCAGGGAGAGCAGTTCTTC. This codes for CASSSYPQGEQFF.

The chain combines TRBV7-9 with TRBJ2-7; no reliable D call. This CDR3 region has 13 residues. Germline V CDR1 and CDR2: SEHNR, FQNEAQ (reference sequence). V was cut by 0 bases and J by 3 bases, with 6 bases left in between. In DNA, the CDR3 is TGTGCCAGCAGCTTAGCTGTCAACTACGAGCAGTACTTC. Translating gives CASSLAVNYEQYF.

The gene calls are TRBV7-3 and TRBJ2-3, with D hard to call. There are 11 residues in the CDR3. V dropped 5 bases and J dropped 2 bases, with 2 bases sitting between them. CDR1 and CDR2 (germline): SGHTA, FQGTGA. The CDR3 DNA follows: TGTGCCAGCAGCCTCACAGATACGCAGTATTTT. It yields the protein CASSLTDTQYF.

A single count supports this clone. The rearrangement joins TRBV6-2 or TRBV6-3 to TRBJ1-1; D is perhaps TRBD1 (6 bases). Trimming cost V 0 bases and J 1 base, with 15 bases left between them. The CDR3 consists of 17 residues. CDR1 is MNHEY and CDR2 is SVGEGT in the germline V gene. The CDR3 DNA reads as TGTGCCAGCAGTTACTCGCAGGGCAAGGGGGAGAACACTGAAGCTTTCTTT. Its protein product is CASSYSQGKGENTEAFF.

J is TRBJ2-1 and V is TRBV5-1; weak D call: TRBD2 (6 bases). Germline CDR1 reads SGHRS; CDR2 reads YFSETQ. The CDR3 is 14 amino acids. V was trimmed by 2 bases and J by 9 bases, leaving 15 bases between them. The DNA for the CDR3 is TGCGCCAGCAGCTTTGGAGGGCGGGTAGCTGAGCAGTTCTTC. Protein: CASSFGGRVAEQFF.

The chain links TRBV6-1 to TRBJ1-2, with D tentatively TRBD1 (6 bases). V shed 3 bases and J shed 3 bases, with 11 bases lying between them. The length of the CDR3 is 14 residues. CDR1 is MNHNS, CDR2 SASEGT, per germline. Here the CDR3 reads CASSDPGHYYGYTF. The CDR3 nucleotides read TGTGCCAGCAGTGATCCGGGACACTACTATGGCTACACCTTC.

The chain recombines TRBV7-9 with TRBJ1-5; D gene unclear. Trimming stripped 0 bases from V and 4 bases from J, with 7 bases between. The CDR3 loop spans 14 amino acids. CDR1 is SEHNR and CDR2 is FQNEAQ in the germline V gene (reference sequence). Here the CDR3 reads CASSLAARNQPQHF. The CDR3 region has the DNA TGTGCCAGCAGCTTAGCGGCTAGGAATCAGCCCCAGCATTTT. The variable domain in full, with the rest retrieved from reference TRBV7-9 and TRBJ1-5, is DTGVSQNPRHKITKRGQNVTFRCDPISEHNRLYWYRQTLGQGPEFLTYFQNEAQLEKSRLLSDRFSAERPKGSFSTLEIQRTEQGDSAMYLCASSLAARNQPQHFGDGTRLSIL.

This chain joins TRBV9 and TRBJ1-6; 7 bases map to TRBD1. The CDR3 is made up of 16 amino acids. V lost 1 base to trimming and J lost 7 bases; unmatched junction nucleotides: 8. Germline loops: CDR1 SGDLS, CDR2 YYNGEE. Here the CDR3 DNA reads TGTGCCAGCAGCGTAAGCGACAGGGTATTCAATTCACCCCTCCACTTT. It specifies CASSVSDRVFNSPLHF.

CDR3 nucleotide sequence: TGTGCCAGCAGTTTTAAGGGGACTAATGAAAAACTGTTTTTT. Residues: CASSFKGTNEKLFF. This rearrangement joins TRBV27 to TRBJ1-4; a possible D gene is TRBD1 (5 bases). Trimming removed 3 bases at V and 2 bases at J, with 7 bases between. Germline V lookup: CDR1 MNHEY, CDR2 SMNVEV (reference sequence). There are 14 residues in the CDR3.

The chain links TRBV5-5 to TRBJ1-5; D remains unclear. CDR1 is SGHKS and CDR2 is YYEKEE in the germline V gene (reference sequence). The CDR3 extends over 15 amino acids. Trimming removed 0 bases from V and 0 bases from J, with 7 bases in between. The CDR3 here is CASSLGAYSNQPQHF. The CDR3 bases are TGTGCCAGCAGCTTGGGGGCTTATAGCAATCAGCCCCAGCATTTT.

The chain employs TRBV18 and TRBJ1-5; TRBD1 is a possible D gene (5 bases). V was clipped by 1 base and J by 1 base, with 8 bases between them. This CDR3 contains 15 residues. Germline V lookup: CDR1 KGHSH, CDR2 LQKENI. CDR3 amino acids: CASSPRGGSNQPQHF. For the CDR3, the DNA is TGTGCCAGCTCACCACGGGGGGGGAGCAATCAGCCCCAGCATTTT.

The chain couples TRBV6-2 or TRBV6-3 to TRBJ2-1, with TRBD2 identical over 11 bases. With 4 bases clipped from V and 8 bases from J, the junction kept 7 bases outside the gene matches. Germline CDR1 MNHEY, CDR2 SVGEGT. This CDR3 has 15 residues. As DNA, the CDR3 is TGTGCCAGCAGTTCAATTAGCGGGGGGGTGGATGAGCAGTTCTTC. Its protein product is CASSSISGGVDEQFF.

The rearrangement uses TRBV3-1 (or the pseudogene TRBV3-2) and TRBJ1-4, with D perhaps TRBD1 (6 bases). The V and J ends lost 3 bases and 10 bases respectively, with 12 bases between them. This CDR3 has 13 amino acids. Looked up from germline, CDR1 is LGHDT and CDR2 is YNNKEL (reference sequence). The DNA for the CDR3 is TGTGCCAGCAGCCAGGGGGCGGGTGGAAAACTGTTTTTT. Residues: CASSQGAGGKLFF.

The V call is TRBV28, the J call TRBJ2-6; D is unresolved. Trimming took 7 bases from V and 0 from J, leaving 10 bases between them. CDR3 size: 15 residues. The germline CDR1 and CDR2 sequences are MDHEN and SYDVKM. The CDR3 DNA is TGTGCCAGCAAGCGCTCTGTCTCTGGGGCCAACGTCCTGACTTTC. This gives the protein CASKRSVSGANVLTF.

The chain uses TRBV18 and TRBJ2-5; 7 bases are a match to TRBD2. This CDR3 has 20 residues. The germline V gene encodes CDR1 KGHSH and CDR2 LQKENI. J gave up 2 bases and V 3 bases, and 21 bases lay outside the gene matches. The CDR3 here is CASSPRLIQAGIRQQETQYF. DNA of the CDR3: TGTGCCAGCTCACCCCGACTAATTCAAGCGGGAATCCGCCAGCAAGAGACCCAGTACTTC.

In this sample, this clone turned up once. The V gene is TRBV19, the J gene TRBJ1-4; D unresolved. Trimming took 2 bases from V and 0 from J, leaving 7 bases between them. Germline V gene data show CDR1 as LNHDA and CDR2 as SQIVND (reference sequence). The CDR3 is made up of 15 amino acids. As DNA, the CDR3 is TGTGCCAGTAGTATATTCGGAGCAACTAATGAAAAACTGTTTTTT. Residues: CASSIFGATNEKLFF.

The chain carries TRBV24-1 and TRBJ2-1; 11 positions match TRBD2. With V trimmed by 4 bases and J by 2 bases, 6 bases remained unmatched. Germline V gene data show CDR1 as KGHDR and CDR2 as SFDVKD. This CDR3 contains 17 residues. The CDR3 sequence: CATSEPTLAGAYNEQFF. The DNA of the CDR3 is TGTGCCACCAGTGAACCGACACTAGCGGGAGCCTACAATGAGCAGTTCTTC.

The rearrangement joins TRBV18 to TRBJ1-1, with D perhaps matching TRBD1 (6 bases). V gave up 2 bases and J gave up 8 bases, with 12 bases separating them. The CDR3 runs 13 residues. CDR1 is KGHSH and CDR2 is LQKENI in the germline V gene. The CDR3 DNA reads as TGTGCCAGCTCACCAATTTTCGGACAGGAAGCTTTCTTT. Protein product: CASSPIFGQEAFF.